A selection of T cell receptor beta chains follows, all from one sample in a study of regulatory T cells in long-lasting Graves disease. MiXCR was run by TCRdb on the multiplex PCR reads, yielding one entry per CDR3 protein. The table shows fewer than 400,000 distinct CDR3 sequences, with roughly a fifth occurring only once. The sequenced sample was peripheral blood mononuclear cells (PBMCs), obtained when the disease was refractory, from a patient treated with antithyroid drugs. These receptors were obtained from a female donor with Graves disease. The CDR3 runs from the conserved cysteine through the conserved F or W. A D gene is named only where the DNA matches it firmly. Clone size appears in some rows only: once, few, many, or a class for an expanded clone.

J gene,clone size,V gene,D gene,CDR3 DNA,CDR3 protein
TRBJ2-7,few,TRBV5-1,NA,TGCGCCAGCAGCTTGGGGGGAGACATTACCTACGAGCAGTACTTC,CASSLGGDITYEQYF
TRBJ2-5,many,TRBV7-2,TRBD2,TGTGCCAGCAGCCGCAGACTTAGCGGGGGGCCGTACCAAGAGACCCAGTACTTC,CASSRRLSGGPYQETQYF
TRBJ2-5,many,TRBV5-4,TRBD2,TGTGCCAGCAGCTTGGAAGCGGGACGGGAGACCCAGTACTTC,CASSLEAGRETQYF
TRBJ2-7,many,TRBV20-1,NA,TGCAGTGCACCGGGCCCGACGGCACACTACGAGCAGTACTTC,CSAPGPTAHYEQYF
TRBJ2-7,many,TRBV6-5,TRBD2,TGTGCCAGCAGTTCATCCGGGACTAGCGGGGGGCTCCCCCCCTACGAGCAGTACTTC,CASSSSGTSGGLPPYEQYF
TRBJ2-7,few,TRBV19,NA,TGTGCCAGTAGTCCGCGGACTTCGAATACCCTGACCTACGAGCAGTACTTC,CASSPRTSNTLTYEQYF
TRBJ1-1,few,TRBV30,NA,TGTGCCTGGAAGGAGGGCCTACTTGGGACTGAAGCTTTCTTT,CAWKEGLLGTEAFF
TRBJ1-4,many,TRBV2,NA,TGTGCCAGCAGGTGGTTTTGGGAAACTAATGAAAAACTGTTTTTT,CASRWFWETNEKLFF
TRBJ1-1,many,TRBV3-1,TRBD1,TGTGCCAGCAGCCAAGACCCGACAGGGGTTGGCACTGAAGCTTTCTTT,CASSQDPTGVGTEAFF
TRBJ1-2,many,TRBV12-3/TRBV12-4,TRBD1,TGTGCCAGCGGGACAGTCATTGGCGGCTACACCTTC,CASGTVIGGYTF
TRBJ2-5,NA,TRBV5-5,TRBD2,TGTGCCAGCAGCTTTGGACCGGCGGGGGGTCAAGAGACCCAGTACTTC,CASSFGPAGGQETQYF
TRBJ2-1,NA,TRBV12-3/TRBV12-4,NA,TGTGCCAGCAGCTTATGGTCAAACAATGAGCAGTTCTTC,CASSLWSNNEQFF
TRBJ2-5,many,TRBV28,NA,TGTGCCAGCAGCCCTAGGGGGGGAGGTGTGGAGACCCAGTACTTC,CASSPRGGGVETQYF
TRBJ2-6,few,TRBV30,NA,TGTGCCTGGAGTCCCCCCGATGGGGCCAACGTCCTGACTTTC,CAWSPPDGANVLTF
TRBJ1-1,few,TRBV4-3,NA,TGCGCCAGCAGCCAAGATTACCCGGGCAGGGGGAACACTGAAGCTTTCTTT,CASSQDYPGRGNTEAFF
TRBJ1-5,many,TRBV6-5,NA,TGTGCCAGCAGTTACTCGAGATATAGCAATCAGCCCCAGCATTTT,CASSYSRYSNQPQHF
TRBJ2-2,many,TRBV20-1,NA,TGCAGTGCTAGACGGGGGTTGCACACCGGGGAGCTGTTTTTT,CSARRGLHTGELFF
TRBJ2-7,many,TRBV28,TRBD2,TGTGCCAGCAGTTTAGGGACTAGCGGGGTCTACGAGCAGTACTTC,CASSLGTSGVYEQYF
TRBJ2-7,few,TRBV25-1,TRBD2,TGTGCCAGCAATCCTAGCGGGAGCCCCTACGAGCAGTACTTC,CASNPSGSPYEQYF
TRBJ2-3,NA,TRBV7-3,NA,TGTGCCAGCAGCCATGAACTGGACACAGATACGCAGTATTTT,CASSHELDTDTQYF
TRBJ2-7,many,TRBV7-2,NA,TGTGCCAGCAGCTTAGTTGGGGGGCCCGGAGTCGAGCAGTACTTC,CASSLVGGPGVEQYF
TRBJ2-4,few,TRBV28,NA,TGTGCCAGCAGTTTTGGGGGAAACAAAAACATTCAGTACTTC,CASSFGGNKNIQYF
TRBJ2-7,many,TRBV6-1,NA,TGTGCCAGCACAGGGTTCGACGAGCAGTACTTC,CASTGFDEQYF
TRBJ2-7,NA,TRBV7-6,NA,TGTGCCAGCAGCTTAGCCCCAGCAGGGTACTACGAGCAGTACTTC,CASSLAPAGYYEQYF
TRBJ2-7,few,TRBV19,NA,TGTGCCAGTAGTATAGATCCCAGGGCCGAGCAGTACTTC,CASSIDPRAEQYF
TRBJ2-5,few,TRBV30,NA,TGTGCCTGGGGGGGGGGGGCCGGTGGGACCCAGTACTTC,CAWGGGAGGTQYF
TRBJ1-2,many,TRBV24-1,NA,TGTGCCACCAGCACACAGGGCGCGCGGGGCTACACCTTC,CATSTQGARGYTF
TRBJ2-5,NA,TRBV25-1,NA,TGTGCCAGCAGTGCCCACCGGGCCGTGGAGACCCAGTACTTC,CASSAHRAVETQYF
TRBJ1-2,few,TRBV4-1,NA,TGCGCCAGCAGCCAAGAATCGGGGGGCTATGGCTACACCTTC,CASSQESGGYGYTF
TRBJ2-5,many,TRBV20-1,TRBD2,TGCAGTGCTAGAGTCAGGGCTAGCGGCGACTTCCGGGAGACCCAGTACTTC,CSARVRASGDFRETQYF
TRBJ1-4,many,TRBV20-1,NA,TGCAGTGCTAGTGGACGTGAAAAACTGTTTTTT,CSASGREKLFF
TRBJ2-7,NA,TRBV6-1,NA,TGTGCCAGCGACCCGGGACTGGATTACGAGCAGTACTTC,CASDPGLDYEQYF
TRBJ1-5,NA,TRBV7-6,NA,TGTGCCAGCAGCAACGGACGGGGGCAGCCCCAGCATTTT,CASSNGRGQPQHF
TRBJ2-7,many,TRBV4-3,TRBD1,TGCGCCAGCAGCCAACTGGACAGGGGGCCCTACGAGCAGTACTTC,CASSQLDRGPYEQYF
TRBJ1-1,few,TRBV6-1,NA,TGTGCGACCCGTGCGGGCACTGAAGCTTTCTTT,CATRAGTEAFF
TRBJ1-1,many,TRBV11-2,NA,TGTGCCAGCAGATTACGACCCGGGGGAGCAAACACTGAAGCTTTCTTT,CASRLRPGGANTEAFF
TRBJ2-7,many,TRBV2,NA,TGTGCCAGCAGTGCGCAAGGAGGGGGGGAGGAGCAGTACTTC,CASSAQGGGEEQYF
TRBJ2-6,NA,TRBV5-1,NA,TGCGCCAGCAGCGCGGGGCCACCCTCTGGGGCCAACGTCCTGACTTTC,CASSAGPPSGANVLTF
TRBJ1-5,many,TRBV6-4,NA,TGTGCCAGCAGTTCCGACACCAATAGCAATCAGCCCCAGCATTTT,CASSSDTNSNQPQHF
TRBJ1-1,few,TRBV20-1,TRBD1,TGCAGTGCTGCCGACAGGGTCGGCACTGAAGCTTTCTTT,CSAADRVGTEAFF
TRBJ2-7,many,TRBV7-9,TRBD2,TGTGCCAGCAGCCTGGGACTAGCGGTTCCTAGGGAGCAGTACTTC,CASSLGLAVPREQYF
TRBJ2-2,many,TRBV28,TRBD1,TGTGCCAGCAGTTCAACAGGGGGAAGGTCCGGGGAGCTGTTTTTT,CASSSTGGRSGELFF
TRBJ2-7,many,TRBV7-9,NA,TGTGCCAGCAGTCTCCGGTACGAGCAGTACTTC,CASSLRYEQYF
TRBJ2-5,many,TRBV28,NA,TGTGCCAGCAGCTGGACATCCCTTGGGGAGACCCAGTACTTC,CASSWTSLGETQYF
TRBJ1-3,many,TRBV3-1,NA,TGTGCCAGCAGCCGGGGGACCGTGAGCTCTGGAAACACCATATATTTT,CASSRGTVSSGNTIYF
TRBJ2-5,NA,TRBV11-2,TRBD2,TGTGCCAGCAGTCGGGGGGAGCAAGAGACCCAGTACTTC,CASSRGEQETQYF
TRBJ2-2,NA,TRBV5-1,NA,TGCGCCAGCTCTCCGCCCCGGGAGAACACCGGGGAGCTGTTTTTT,CASSPPRENTGELFF
TRBJ2-4,many,TRBV28,TRBD2,TGTGCCAGCAGGGGACGGGGGCGACTAGCGGGCCCAGAACTAGCCAAAAACATTCAGTACTTC,CASRGRGRLAGPELAKNIQYF
TRBJ1-1,many,TRBV12-3/TRBV12-4,NA,TGTGCCAGCAGTTTAGTGCACAGGGACACTGAAGCTTTCTTT,CASSLVHRDTEAFF
TRBJ2-7,NA,TRBV4-1,TRBD1,TGCGCCAGCAGCCTCCGGGACAGGGTTCCCGACGAGCAGTACTTC,CASSLRDRVPDEQYF
TRBJ2-7,NA,TRBV2,TRBD2,TGTGCCAGCAGGACGCGGACTAGAGTCTACGAGCAGTACTTC,CASRTRTRVYEQYF
TRBJ2-7,NA,TRBV6-1,NA,TGTGCCAGCAGTAAAACAGGCCAACCCGCATCCGAGCAGTACTTC,CASSKTGQPASEQYF
TRBJ2-7,NA,TRBV20-1,NA,TGCAGTGCTAGAGAGGGGGCAGGGAATGACTTC,CSAREGAGNDF
TRBJ2-7,once,TRBV19,NA,TGTGCCAGTAGTAAAGAGACTCGTTCCTACGAGCAGTACTTC,CASSKETRSYEQYF
TRBJ2-7,many,TRBV11-2,NA,TGTGCCAGCAGCTTAGATCGGGGTTACGAGCAGTACTTC,CASSLDRGYEQYF